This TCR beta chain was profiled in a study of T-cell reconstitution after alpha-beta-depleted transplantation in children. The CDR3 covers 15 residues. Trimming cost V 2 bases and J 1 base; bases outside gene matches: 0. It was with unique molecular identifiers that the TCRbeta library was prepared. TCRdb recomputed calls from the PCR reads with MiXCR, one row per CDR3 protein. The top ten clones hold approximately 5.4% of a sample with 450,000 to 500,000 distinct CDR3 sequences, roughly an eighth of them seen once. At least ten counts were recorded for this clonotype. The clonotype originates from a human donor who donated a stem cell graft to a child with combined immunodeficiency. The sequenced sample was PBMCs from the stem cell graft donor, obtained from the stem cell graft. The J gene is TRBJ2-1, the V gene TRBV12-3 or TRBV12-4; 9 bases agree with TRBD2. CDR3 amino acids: CASSLLAGSYNEQFF. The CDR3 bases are TGTGCCAGCAGTTTACTAGCGGGGTCCTACAATGAGCAGTTCTTC.